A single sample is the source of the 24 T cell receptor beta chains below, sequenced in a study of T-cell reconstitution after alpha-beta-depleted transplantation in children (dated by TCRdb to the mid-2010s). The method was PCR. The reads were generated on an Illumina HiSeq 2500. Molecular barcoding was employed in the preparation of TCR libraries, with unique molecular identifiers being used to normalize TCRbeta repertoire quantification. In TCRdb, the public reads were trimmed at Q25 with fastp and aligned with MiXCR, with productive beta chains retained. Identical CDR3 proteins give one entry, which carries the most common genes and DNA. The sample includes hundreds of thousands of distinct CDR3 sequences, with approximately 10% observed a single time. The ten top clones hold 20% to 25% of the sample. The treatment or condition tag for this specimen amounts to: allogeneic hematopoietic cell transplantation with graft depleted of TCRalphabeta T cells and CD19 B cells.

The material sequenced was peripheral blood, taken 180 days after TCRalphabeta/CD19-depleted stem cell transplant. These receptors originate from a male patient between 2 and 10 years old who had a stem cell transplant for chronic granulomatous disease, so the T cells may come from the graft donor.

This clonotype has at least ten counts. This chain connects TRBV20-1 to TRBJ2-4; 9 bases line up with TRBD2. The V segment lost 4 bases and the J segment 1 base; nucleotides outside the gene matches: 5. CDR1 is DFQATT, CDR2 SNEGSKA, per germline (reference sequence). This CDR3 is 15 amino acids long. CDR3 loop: CSATPGTSAKNIQYF. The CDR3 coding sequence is TGCAGTGCTACCCCCGGGACTAGCGCCAAAAACATTCAGTACTTC.

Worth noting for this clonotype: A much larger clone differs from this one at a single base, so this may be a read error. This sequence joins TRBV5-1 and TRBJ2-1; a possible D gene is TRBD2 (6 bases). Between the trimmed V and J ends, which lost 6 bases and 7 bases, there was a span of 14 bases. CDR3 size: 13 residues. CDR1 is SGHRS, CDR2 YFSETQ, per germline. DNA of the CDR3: TGCGCCAGCACTCAGGAGGGGATAAATGAGCAGTTCTTC. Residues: CASTQEGINEQFF.

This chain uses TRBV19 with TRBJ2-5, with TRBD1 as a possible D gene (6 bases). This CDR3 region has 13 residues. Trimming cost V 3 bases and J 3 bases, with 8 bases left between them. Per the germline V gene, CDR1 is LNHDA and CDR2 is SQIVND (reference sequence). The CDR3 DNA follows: TGTGCCAGTAGTATCGGACAGAAAGAGACCCAGTACTTC. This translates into CASSIGQKETQYF. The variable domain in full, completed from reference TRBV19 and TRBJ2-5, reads DGGITQSPKYLFRKEGQNVTLSCEQNLNHDAMYWYRQDPGQGLRLIYYSQIVNDFQKGDIAEGYSVSREKKESFPLTVTSAQKNPTAFYLCASSIGQKETQYFGPGTRLLVL.

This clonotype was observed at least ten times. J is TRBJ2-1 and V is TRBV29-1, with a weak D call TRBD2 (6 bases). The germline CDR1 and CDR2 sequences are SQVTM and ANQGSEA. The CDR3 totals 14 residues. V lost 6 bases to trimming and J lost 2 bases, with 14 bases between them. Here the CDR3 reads CSVEGGVTYNEQFF. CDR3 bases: TGCAGCGTGGAGGGCGGGGTGACCTACAATGAGCAGTTCTTC.

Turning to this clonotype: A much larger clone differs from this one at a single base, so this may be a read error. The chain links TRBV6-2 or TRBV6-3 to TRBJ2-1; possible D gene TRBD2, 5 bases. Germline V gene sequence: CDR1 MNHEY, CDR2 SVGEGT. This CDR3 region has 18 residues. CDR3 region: CASSYSLQRRVSYKEQFF. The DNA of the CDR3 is TGTGCCAGCAGTTACTCACTGCAAAGGCGGGTCTCCTACAAGGAGCAGTTCTTC.

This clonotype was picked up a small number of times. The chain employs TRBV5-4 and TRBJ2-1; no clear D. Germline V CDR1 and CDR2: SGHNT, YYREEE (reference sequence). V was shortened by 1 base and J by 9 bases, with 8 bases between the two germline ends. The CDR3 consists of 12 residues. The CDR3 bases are TGTGCCAGCAGCTTGCGCTTGGCTGAGCAGTTCTTC. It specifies CASSLRLAEQFF.

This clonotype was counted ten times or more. The CDR3 nucleotides are TGTGCCAGCCAACCCGGACTAGCCAAAAACATTCAGTACTTC. It translates to CASQPGLAKNIQYF. V is TRBV12-3 or TRBV12-4 and J is TRBJ2-4, with D tentatively TRBD2 (5 bases). The CDR3 is 14 amino acids. Trimming shortened V by 8 bases and J by 0 bases, and 11 bases separated the two germline ends.

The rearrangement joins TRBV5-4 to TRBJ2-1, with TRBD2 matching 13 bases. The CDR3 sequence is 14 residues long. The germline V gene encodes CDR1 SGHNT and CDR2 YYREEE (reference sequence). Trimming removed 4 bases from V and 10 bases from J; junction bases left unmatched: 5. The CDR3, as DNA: TGTGCCAGCAGCACTAGCGGGGGGGCCGGGGAGCAGTTCTTC. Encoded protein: CASSTSGGAGEQFF.

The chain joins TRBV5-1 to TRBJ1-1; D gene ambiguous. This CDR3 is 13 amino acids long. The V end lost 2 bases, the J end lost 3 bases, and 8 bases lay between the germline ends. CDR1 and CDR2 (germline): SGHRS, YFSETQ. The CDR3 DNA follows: TGCGCCAGCAGCTTCGTCGGGGACACTGAAGCTTTCTTT. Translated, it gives CASSFVGDTEAFF.

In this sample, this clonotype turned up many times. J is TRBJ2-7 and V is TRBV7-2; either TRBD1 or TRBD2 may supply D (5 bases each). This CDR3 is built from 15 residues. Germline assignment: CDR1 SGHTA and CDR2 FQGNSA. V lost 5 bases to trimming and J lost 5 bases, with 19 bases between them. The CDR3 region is CASSETGPRDHEQYF. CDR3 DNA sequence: TGTGCCAGCAGCGAAACAGGTCCCCGGGATCACGAGCAGTACTTC.

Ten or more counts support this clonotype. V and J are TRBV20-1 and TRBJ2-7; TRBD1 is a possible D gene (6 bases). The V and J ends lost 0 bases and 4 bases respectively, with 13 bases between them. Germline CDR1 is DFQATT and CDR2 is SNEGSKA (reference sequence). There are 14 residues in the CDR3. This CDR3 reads CSARDPRGGYEQYF. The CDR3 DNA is TGCAGTGCTAGAGATCCCAGGGGCGGATACGAGCAGTACTTC.

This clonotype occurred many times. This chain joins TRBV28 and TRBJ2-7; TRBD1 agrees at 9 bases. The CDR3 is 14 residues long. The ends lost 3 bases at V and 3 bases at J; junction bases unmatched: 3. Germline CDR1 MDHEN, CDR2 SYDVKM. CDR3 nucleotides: TGTGCCAGCAGTTTCTGGGACAGGGACTACGAGCAGTACTTC. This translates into CASSFWDRDYEQYF.

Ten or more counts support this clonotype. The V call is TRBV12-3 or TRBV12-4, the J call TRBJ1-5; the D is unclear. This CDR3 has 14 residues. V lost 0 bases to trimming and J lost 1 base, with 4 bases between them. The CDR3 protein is CASSLAPSNQPQHF. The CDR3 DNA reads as TGTGCCAGCAGTTTAGCGCCCAGCAATCAGCCCCAGCATTTT.

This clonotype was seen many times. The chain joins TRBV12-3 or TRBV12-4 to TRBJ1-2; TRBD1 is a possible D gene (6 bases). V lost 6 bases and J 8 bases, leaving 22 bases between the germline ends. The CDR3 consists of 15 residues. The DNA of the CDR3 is TGTGCCAGCAGCAAGACGGGACTCCTAAGGGGGGGCTACACCTTC. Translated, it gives CASSKTGLLRGGYTF.

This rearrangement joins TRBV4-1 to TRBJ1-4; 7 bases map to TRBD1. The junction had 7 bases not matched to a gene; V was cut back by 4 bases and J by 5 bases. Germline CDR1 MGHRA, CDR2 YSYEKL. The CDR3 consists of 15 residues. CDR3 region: CASSRQDRPNEKLFF. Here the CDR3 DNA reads TGCGCCAGCAGCCGCCAGGACAGGCCCAATGAAAAACTGTTTTTT.

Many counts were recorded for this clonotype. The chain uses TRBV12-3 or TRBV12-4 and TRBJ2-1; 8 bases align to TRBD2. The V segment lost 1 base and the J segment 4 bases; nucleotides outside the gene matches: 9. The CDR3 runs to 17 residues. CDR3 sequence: CASSLGSLAGPYNEQFF. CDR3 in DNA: TGTGCCAGCAGTTTAGGGTCCTTAGCGGGACCTTACAATGAGCAGTTCTTC.

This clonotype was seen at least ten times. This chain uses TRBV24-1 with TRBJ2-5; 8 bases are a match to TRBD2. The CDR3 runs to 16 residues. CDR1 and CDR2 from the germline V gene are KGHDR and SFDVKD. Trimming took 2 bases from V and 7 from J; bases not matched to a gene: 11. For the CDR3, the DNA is TGTGCCACCAGTGATTGGAGTAGCGGGATTATCGGGACCCAGTACTTC. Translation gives CATSDWSSGIIGTQYF.

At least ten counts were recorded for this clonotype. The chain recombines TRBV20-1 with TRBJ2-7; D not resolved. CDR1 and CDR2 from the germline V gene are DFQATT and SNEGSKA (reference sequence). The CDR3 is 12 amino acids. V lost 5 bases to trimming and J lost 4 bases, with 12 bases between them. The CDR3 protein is CSAPSGVYEQYF. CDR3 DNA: TGCAGTGCTCCCTCAGGCGTGTACGAGCAGTACTTC.

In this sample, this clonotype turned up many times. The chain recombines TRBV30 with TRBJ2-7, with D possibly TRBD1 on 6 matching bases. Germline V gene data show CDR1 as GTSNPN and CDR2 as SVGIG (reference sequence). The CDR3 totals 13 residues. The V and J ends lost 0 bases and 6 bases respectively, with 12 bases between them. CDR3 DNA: TGTGCCTGGAGTGTCGGGCGGACAGTCGAGCAGTACTTC. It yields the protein CAWSVGRTVEQYF.

CDR3 in DNA: TGCGCCAGCAGCCGCTCTAGCGGGAACGACAATGAGCAGTTCTTC. This gives the protein CASSRSSGNDNEQFF. The chain recombines TRBV5-1 with TRBJ2-1, with 9 bases identical to TRBD2. With V trimmed by 4 bases and J by 5 bases, 7 bases remained unmatched. The V gene's germline CDR1 is SGHRS and CDR2 YFSETQ. This CDR3 is 15 amino acids long.

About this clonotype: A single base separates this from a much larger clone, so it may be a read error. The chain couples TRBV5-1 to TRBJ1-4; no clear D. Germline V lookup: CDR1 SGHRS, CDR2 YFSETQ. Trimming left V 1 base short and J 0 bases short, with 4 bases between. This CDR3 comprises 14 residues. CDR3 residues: CASSLRSTNEKLFF. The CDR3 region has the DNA TGCGCCAGCAGCTTGCGTTCAACTAATGAAAAACTGTTTTTT.

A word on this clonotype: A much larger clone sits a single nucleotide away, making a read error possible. The CDR3 spells CASSTVGTSGGPSTDTQYF. DNA for the CDR3: TGTGCCAGCAGCACAGTCGGGACTAGCGGGGGCCCGAGCACAGATACGCAGTATTTT. The rearrangement joins TRBV9 to TRBJ2-3; 14 bases fit TRBD2. The junction had 10 bases not matched to a gene; V was cut back by 4 bases and J by 0 bases. Germline assignment: CDR1 SGDLS and CDR2 YYNGEE. The CDR3 is 19 residues long.

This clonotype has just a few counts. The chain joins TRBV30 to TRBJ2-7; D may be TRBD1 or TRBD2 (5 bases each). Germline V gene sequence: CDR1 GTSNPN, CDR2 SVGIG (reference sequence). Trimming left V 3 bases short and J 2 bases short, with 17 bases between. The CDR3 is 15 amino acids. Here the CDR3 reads CAWSLPGTAAYEQYF. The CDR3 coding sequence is TGTGCCTGGAGCCTCCCGGGGACCGCCGCCTACGAGCAGTACTTC.

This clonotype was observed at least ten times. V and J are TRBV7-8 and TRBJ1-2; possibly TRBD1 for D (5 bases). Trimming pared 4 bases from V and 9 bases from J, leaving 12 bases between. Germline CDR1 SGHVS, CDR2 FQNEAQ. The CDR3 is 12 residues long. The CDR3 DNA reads TGTGCCAGCAGCTCACCGACAGTCAGCTACACCTTC. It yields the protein CASSSPTVSYTF.